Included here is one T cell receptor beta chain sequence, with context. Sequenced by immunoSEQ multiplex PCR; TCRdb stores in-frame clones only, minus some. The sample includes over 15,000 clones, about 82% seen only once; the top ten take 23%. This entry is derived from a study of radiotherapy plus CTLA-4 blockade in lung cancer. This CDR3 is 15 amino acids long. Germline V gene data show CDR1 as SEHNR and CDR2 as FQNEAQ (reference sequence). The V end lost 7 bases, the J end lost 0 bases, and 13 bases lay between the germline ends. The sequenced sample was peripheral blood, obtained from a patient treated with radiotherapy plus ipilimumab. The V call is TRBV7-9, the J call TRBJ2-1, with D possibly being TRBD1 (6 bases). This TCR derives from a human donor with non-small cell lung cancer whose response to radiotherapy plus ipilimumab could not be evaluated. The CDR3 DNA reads TGTGCCAGCACCACCGACAGGAGCTCCTACAATGAGCAGTTCTTC. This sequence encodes CASTTDRSSYNEQFF.